This T cell receptor beta chain is drawn from a study of blood T cell repertoires in COVID-19. In the original processing: Scientists estimated how many nucleated cells there were by amplifying reference gene primers. Clones were sequenced by immunoSEQ multiplex PCR, and TCRdb holds only the in-frame ones, with some missing. For V, J and clone size, that table is used; D and trimming come from the DNA. The top ten hold 2.8% of the sample, which has 250,000 or so clones, approximately 90% seen once. In germline, CDR1 is SNHLY, CDR2 FYNNEI. The germline V and J ends were trimmed by 2 bases and 9 bases, with 8 bases remaining between them. This CDR3 is built from 12 residues.

V is TRBV2 and J is TRBJ2-1, with D maybe TRBD2 (5 bases). The sequenced material came from PBMCs or T cells enriched from blood (not recorded which). The receptor was derived from a man between 35 and 55 years old who had been exposed to COVID-19. The CDR3: CASSETRTEQFF. CDR3 DNA: TGTGCCAGCAGTGAAACTAGGACTGAGCAGTTCTTC.